These 26 T cell receptor beta chains share one sample of origin, sequenced in a study of blood T cell repertoires in COVID-19. Produced via immunoSEQ multiplex PCR; TCRdb's table is partial and in-frame only. Here the sample spans 25,000 to 30,000 clones, around 88% being singletons. Specimen: peripheral blood. The receptors originated from a human donor in a cohort sampled during active COVID-19.

The chain couples TRBV12-5 to TRBJ1-4, with TRBD1 identical over 7 bases. The ends lost 3 bases at V and 10 bases at J; junction bases unmatched: 5. The CDR3 sequence is 13 residues long. Germline lookup yields CDR1 LGHNT and CDR2 FRNRAP. The CDR3 DNA reads as TGTGCTAGTGGTTTATCGAGGGGGCGAAAACTGTTTTTT. It encodes CASGLSRGRKLFF.

The V and J genes are TRBV25-1 and TRBJ1-3; no definite D call. Germline loops: CDR1 MGHDK, CDR2 SYGVNS. CDR3 length: 16 residues. Trimming cost V 5 bases and J 2 bases, with 16 bases left between them. CDR3 nucleotide sequence: TGTGCCAGCAGTACCGGTGTGGGAGCACCTGGAAACACCATATATTTT. It translates to CASSTGVGAPGNTIYF.

V is TRBV5-1 and J is TRBJ2-5, with D possibly matching TRBD1 (6 bases). This CDR3 has 12 residues. V was shortened by 4 bases and J by 5 bases, with 9 bases between the two germline ends. Germline V lookup: CDR1 SGHRS, CDR2 YFSETQ. The CDR3 sequence: CASSRRGETQYF. CDR3 DNA: TGCGCCAGCAGCCGCAGGGGTGAGACCCAGTACTTC.

This clone was found once. The junction does not match germline at one end; this may be a read error. The chain combines TRBV4-1 with TRBJ1-2; 7 bases align to TRBD1. Germline values: CDR1 MGHRA, CDR2 YSYEKL. The CDR3 has 12 amino acids. The CDR3 DNA reads TGCGCCAGCAGCCAAGCAGGGGGGACCGAAGTCTTC. Amino acids: CASSQAGGTEVF.

Only a few counts were recorded for this clone. The rearrangement joins TRBV7-3 to TRBJ2-7; D perhaps matches TRBD1 (5 bases). Trimming took 1 base from V and 5 from J, leaving 9 bases between them. In germline, CDR1 is SGHTA, CDR2 FQGTGA. This CDR3 comprises 13 residues. The CDR3, as DNA: TGTGCCAGCAGCTTAAGTCCAGGGAACGAGCAGTACTTC. Amino acids: CASSLSPGNEQYF.

This clone was detected once. The chain employs TRBV7-2 and TRBJ2-3, with 13 bases lining up with TRBD2. V lost 5 bases, J lost 3 bases, and 11 bases stayed unmatched. CDR1 is SGHTA and CDR2 is FQGNSA in the germline V gene. The CDR3 sequence is 18 residues long. CDR3 sequence: CASSQIGLAGVSTDTQYF. The CDR3 DNA reads TGTGCCAGCAGCCAAATTGGACTAGCGGGAGTCTCGACAGATACGCAGTATTTT. The whole variable domain, remainder taken from reference TRBV7-2 and TRBJ2-3, is GAGVSQSPSNKVTEKGKDVELRCDPISGHTALYWYRQSLGQGLEFLIYFQGNSAPDKSGLPSDRFSAERTGGSVSTLTIQRTQQEDSAVYLCASSQIGLAGVSTDTQYFGPGTRLTVL.

This rearrangement joins TRBV6-6 to TRBJ1-2; possible D gene TRBD1, 5 bases. V lost 7 bases to trimming and J lost 0 bases, with 15 bases between them. The germline V gene has CDR1 MNHNY and CDR2 SVGAGI (reference sequence). The CDR3 loop spans 15 amino acids. This CDR3 is CASTTPREPNYGYTF. The CDR3 DNA sequence: TGTGCCAGCACCACCCCCAGGGAACCTAACTATGGCTACACCTTC.

This clone came up once. Different DNA sequences within this sample yield the same CDR3. CDR3 in DNA: TGTGCCAGCTCACCCCCCTCCTCCTACGAGCAGTACTTC. Translating it yields CASSPPSSYEQYF. The chain uses TRBV18 and TRBJ2-7; D is unclear. V was cut by 3 bases and J by 0 bases, with 6 bases left in between. Germline V gene lookup returns CDR1 KGHSH and CDR2 LQKENI. The CDR3 loop spans 13 amino acids.

The chain joins TRBV11-2 to TRBJ1-1; 10 positions match TRBD1. The CDR3 is 15 residues long. Germline assignment: CDR1 SGHAT and CDR2 FQNNGV. J was trimmed by 5 bases and V by 3 bases; bases with no gene match: 6. DNA for the CDR3: TGTGCCAGCAGCTTGACCGGGACAGGGGTTACTGAAGCTTTCTTT. Protein sequence: CASSLTGTGVTEAFF.

The V call is TRBV21-1, the J call TRBJ1-3. TRBV21-1 is deemed a pseudogene. This CDR3 has 19 residues. CDR3 DNA sequence: TGTGCCAGCAGCAAAGATTCGGGCGGAGGGCGAGGTTCTGGAAACACCATATATTTT. It specifies CASSKDSGGGRGSGNTIYF.

This sequence joins TRBV4-2 and TRBJ1-2; D unclear. The CDR3 extends over 13 amino acids. Germline V CDR1 and CDR2: LGHNA, YNFKEQ. V dropped 0 bases and J dropped 8 bases, with 10 bases sitting between them. For the CDR3, the DNA is TGTGCCAGCAGCCAAGATCTTGAGGGAGGCTACACCTTC. Encoded protein: CASSQDLEGGYTF.

The V call is TRBV6-2 or TRBV6-3, the J call TRBJ1-4, with no clear D. CDR1 MNHEY and CDR2 SVGEGT come from the germline V gene. CDR3 size: 16 residues. V lost 5 bases to trimming and J lost 0 bases, with 13 bases between them. The CDR3, as DNA: TGTGCCAGCAGTCTTCGACACCGATCAACTAATGAAAAACTGTTTTTT. Its translation is CASSLRHRSTNEKLFF.

The CDR3 loop is CASSLDPGLHYGYTF. In nucleotides, the CDR3 is TGTGCCAGCAGCTTAGATCCAGGATTGCACTATGGCTACACCTTC. The V call is TRBV11-3, the J call TRBJ1-2; D is uncertain. The CDR3 contains 15 residues. Germline CDR1 is SGHNT and CDR2 is YENEEA. Trimming took off 0 bases at V and 3 bases at J, with 11 bases between the two ends. Drawing the rest from reference TRBV11-3 and TRBJ1-2, the complete variable domain is EAGVVQSPRYKIIEKKQPVAFWCNPISGHNTLYWYLQNLGQGPELLIRYENEEAVDDSQLPKDRFSAERLKGVDSTLKIQPAELGDSAVYLCASSLDPGLHYGYTFGSGTRLTVV.

In nucleotides, the CDR3 is TGCGCCAGCTCCCGGGGAAGGGGGGAGACCCAGTACTTC. Its protein product is CASSRGRGETQYF. The genes are TRBV10-2 and TRBJ2-5, with a weak D call TRBD1 (6 bases). The germline CDR1 and CDR2 sequences are WSHSY and SAAADI. The CDR3 totals 13 residues. V lost 8 bases and J 5 bases, leaving 15 bases between the germline ends.

J is TRBJ2-7 and V is TRBV15; a weak D match, TRBD1 (5 bases). This CDR3 comprises 13 residues. V was clipped by 3 bases and J by 5 bases, with 11 bases between them. The germline CDR1 and CDR2 sequences are LNHNV and YYDKDF (reference sequence). CDR3 sequence reads: CATSSRGWNEQYF. Written as DNA, the CDR3 is TGTGCCACCAGCAGTAGGGGCTGGAACGAGCAGTACTTC.

V is TRBV9 and J is TRBJ2-7; the D gene is possibly TRBD2 (6 bases). V shed 4 bases and J shed 7 bases, with 24 bases lying between them. The germline V gene encodes CDR1 SGDLS and CDR2 YYNGEE. The length of the CDR3 is 16 residues. This CDR3 is CASSPFLAEGAGEQYF. The CDR3, as DNA: TGTGCCAGCAGCCCTTTCTTAGCGGAAGGGGCGGGGGAGCAGTACTTC.

The table lists this clone with a count of one. This chain joins TRBV7-8 and TRBJ2-3; 9 bases are shared with TRBD2. The CDR3 runs to 18 residues. Germline V gene lookup returns CDR1 SGHVS and CDR2 FQNEAQ. V gave up 2 bases and J gave up 6 bases; unmatched junction bases: 15. This CDR3 reads CASSLPRGLAGPGDTQYF. CDR3 bases: TGTGCCAGCAGCTTACCCCGAGGGCTAGCGGGGCCGGGGGATACGCAGTATTTT.

This clone was detected only once. The genes are TRBV23-1 and TRBJ2-3, with D perhaps matching TRBD1 (6 bases). TRBV23-1 is assigned to the ORF class and has an uncertain function. V was cut by 4 bases and J by 2 bases, with 16 bases left in between. This CDR3 is built from 16 residues. The CDR3 region has the DNA TGCGCCAGCAGTCCCAGCTCGGGACACCCCACAGATACGCAGTATTTT. Translated, it gives CASSPSSGHPTDTQYF.

The chain couples TRBV5-1 to TRBJ1-1; tentatively, D is TRBD1 (5 bases). Trimming shortened V by 1 base and J by 2 bases, and 12 bases separated the two germline ends. This CDR3 has 15 amino acids. CDR1 is SGHRS and CDR2 is YFSETQ in the germline V gene. The CDR3 region has the DNA TGCGCCAGCAGCTTGTTGGCGGGGGTAAACACTGAAGCTTTCTTT. This codes for CASSLLAGVNTEAFF.

Worth noting for this clone: The junction differs from germline at one of its ends, possibly a read error. This chain uses TRBV6-2 or TRBV6-3 with TRBJ2-3; 8 nucleotides line up with TRBD2. This CDR3 contains 15 residues. CDR1 MNHEY and CDR2 SVGEGT come from the germline V gene. The CDR3 reads CASSYPRGGHASPFF. The CDR3, as DNA: TGTGCCAGCAGTTACCCTCGGGGGGGGCACGCCTCCCCTTTTTTT.

This sequence joins TRBV19 and TRBJ2-5; D is unresolved. The V end was cut by 6 bases, the J end by 4 bases, with 9 bases between. CDR1 LNHDA and CDR2 SQIVND come from the germline V gene (reference sequence). This CDR3 comprises 12 residues. The CDR3 reads CASSLPGETQYF. As DNA, the CDR3 is TGTGCCAGTAGCCTCCCGGGAGAGACCCAGTACTTC.

V usage is TRBV6-5 and J usage is TRBJ1-1, with TRBD1 identical over 7 bases. Germline V gives CDR1 MNHEY, CDR2 SVGAGI. The CDR3 is 13 residues long. J was trimmed by 9 bases and V by 5 bases; bases with no gene match: 9. The CDR3 DNA is TGTGCCAGCAGTAACGAGCCGGGACAGAAAGCTTTCTTT. Encoded protein: CASSNEPGQKAFF.

The chain is built from TRBV5-4 and TRBJ2-1; tentative D call: TRBD2 (5 bases). The CDR3 loop spans 14 amino acids. Germline values: CDR1 SGHNT, CDR2 YYREEE (reference sequence). V dropped 1 base and J dropped 7 bases, with 12 bases sitting between them. The CDR3 DNA is TGTGCCAGCAGCTTGTGGGGAGTATGGAATGAGCAGTTCTTC. As protein: CASSLWGVWNEQFF.

The chain is built from TRBV9 and TRBJ1-2, with D possibly TRBD1 on 5 matching bases. The CDR3 is made up of 15 amino acids. Trimming pared 4 bases from V and 3 bases from J, leaving 16 bases between. CDR1 SGDLS and CDR2 YYNGEE come from the germline V gene. The CDR3 DNA reads TGTGCCAGCAGCCCCCGTTGGGGGGTAGACTATGGCTACACCTTC. Its translation: CASSPRWGVDYGYTF.

The chain employs TRBV7-2 and TRBJ1-2, with D perhaps TRBD1 (6 bases). CDR1 and CDR2 from the germline V gene are SGHTA and FQGNSA. V lost 5 bases and J lost 8, with 15 bases in between. This CDR3 region has 13 residues. In DNA form, the CDR3 reads TGTGCCAGCAGCCGATACAGGGAGGGGGGCTACACCTTC. Amino acid sequence: CASSRYREGGYTF.

This clone has only one observation. The chain uses TRBV30 and TRBJ2-7; 12 bases match TRBD1. The CDR3 has 14 amino acids. V trimming: 6 bases; J trimming: 7 bases; junction bases outside the gene matches: 10. Germline V gene sequence: CDR1 GTSNPN, CDR2 SVGIG (reference sequence). The CDR3 DNA reads TGTGCCTGCCCAACCGGGACAGGGGGCGAGGAGCAGTACTTC. Its translation is CACPTGTGGEEQYF.